A single sample gave rise to the 17 T cell receptor beta chains below, sequenced in a study of blood T cell repertoires in COVID-19. Only in-frame clones appear in the TCRdb table, and some are missing; sequencing was by immunoSEQ multiplex PCR. The sample shows about 100,000 clones, roughly 92% of them seen only once. Sequencing used peripheral blood. The receptors originated from a man between 65 and 80 years old with acute or convalescent COVID-19.

This rearrangement joins TRBV10-1 to TRBJ2-5, with D possibly being TRBD1 (6 bases). The CDR3 covers 14 residues. The V gene's germline CDR1 is WNHNN and CDR2 SYGVQD (reference sequence). Trimming stripped 6 bases from V and 0 bases from J, with 11 bases between. The CDR3 sequence: CASRDSEHQETQYF. In nucleotides, the CDR3 is TGCGCCAGCAGGGACAGTGAGCACCAAGAGACCCAGTACTTC.

This clone was detected once. CDR3 coding DNA: TGTGCCAGCAGTCGGCGGTATGAGCAGTTCTTC. Amino acid sequence: CASSRRYEQFF. The chain recombines TRBV6-2 or TRBV6-3 with TRBJ2-1; D remains unclear. The CDR3 consists of 11 residues. Deletions cut 5 bases from V and 8 bases from J, with 7 bases between. The germline CDR1 and CDR2 sequences are MNHEY and SVGEGT.

J is TRBJ1-5 and V is TRBV6-5; D gene ambiguous. V lost 5 bases, J lost 3 bases, and 8 bases lay in between. Germline CDR1 reads MNHEY; CDR2 reads SVGAGI. This CDR3 contains 13 residues. The CDR3 loop is CASSKIHNQPQHF. CDR3 nucleotide sequence: TGTGCCAGCAGTAAAATACACAATCAGCCCCAGCATTTT.

V gene TRBV11-3 combines with J gene TRBJ2-1; 10 bases fit TRBD2. CDR3 size: 17 residues. After removal of 1 base from V and 3 bases from J, the junction contained 6 bases not matched to a gene. Germline V lookup: CDR1 SGHNT, CDR2 YENEEA. The CDR3: CASSLGLAGVIYNEQFF. CDR3 bases: TGTGCCAGCAGCTTAGGCCTAGCGGGAGTTATCTACAATGAGCAGTTCTTC.

The genes are TRBV4-3 and TRBJ2-6; TRBD2 matches at 8 bases. Germline assignment: CDR1 LGHNA and CDR2 YSLEER. The CDR3 is 19 amino acids. J was trimmed by 0 bases and V by 0 bases; bases with no gene match: 7. This CDR3 is CASSQEGLAGFSGANVLTF. In DNA, the CDR3 is TGCGCCAGCAGCCAAGAAGGCCTAGCGGGCTTCTCTGGGGCCAACGTCCTGACTTTC.

V and J are TRBV5-4 and TRBJ2-1, with 10 bases fitting TRBD1. The V gene's germline CDR1 is SGHNT and CDR2 YYREEE (reference sequence). J lost 7 bases, V lost 8 bases, and 9 bases had no gene match. The CDR3 consists of 14 residues. The CDR3 bases are TGTGCCAGTACCGGGACAGGGGCACGGAATGAGCAGTTCTTC. It codes for CASTGTGARNEQFF. Filled out from reference TRBV5-4 and TRBJ2-1, the complete variable domain reads ETGVTQSPTHLIKTRGQQVTLRCSSQSGHNTVSWYQQALGQGPQFIFQYYREEENGRGNFPPRFSGLQFPNYSSELNVNALELDDSALYLCASTGTGARNEQFFGPGTRLTVL.

This chain connects TRBV18 to TRBJ1-4; D possibly corresponds to TRBD1 (5 bases). The CDR3 length is 14 residues. Trimming shortened V by 4 bases and J by 3 bases, and 9 bases separated the two germline ends. Germline CDR1 reads KGHSH; CDR2 reads LQKENI. The CDR3 spells CASSQGKSNEKLFF. The CDR3 region has the DNA TGTGCCAGCTCACAGGGGAAGTCTAATGAAAAACTGTTTTTT.

The rearrangement uses TRBV18 and TRBJ1-4; unclear D gene. This CDR3 comprises 15 residues. The germline gives CDR1 KGHSH, CDR2 LQKENI. V dropped 3 bases and J dropped 4 bases, with 12 bases sitting between them. In DNA, the CDR3 is TGTGCCAGCTCACCGGGCCCCCGGGGTAATGAAAAACTGTTTTTT. Translation: CASSPGPRGNEKLFF.

This chain uses TRBV7-9 with TRBJ1-1; 8 nucleotides agree with TRBD1. Germline CDR1 SEHNR, CDR2 FQNEAQ (reference sequence). V lost 5 bases, J lost 1 base, and 9 bases stayed unmatched. This CDR3 region has 16 residues. CDR3 nucleotides: TGTGCCAGCAGCCTCAGGGGGCGCGGAAAGAACACTGAAGCTTTCTTT. It translates to CASSLRGRGKNTEAFF.

The chain links TRBV13 to TRBJ2-7; D is possibly TRBD1 (6 bases). The CDR3 is 17 residues long. Germline CDR1 PRHDT, CDR2 FYEKMQ (reference sequence). V was shortened by 4 bases and J by 3 bases, with 22 bases between the two germline ends. CDR3 in amino acids: CASSSRSDSLLDYEQYF. As DNA, the CDR3 is TGTGCCAGCAGCTCCCGATCGGACAGCCTTCTTGACTACGAGCAGTACTTC.

This clone appeared a single time. CDR3 in DNA: TGCGCCAGCAGCTTGACAGGGGGAGATGGCTACACCTTC. This codes for CASSLTGGDGYTF. V usage is TRBV5-1 and J usage is TRBJ1-2, with 8 bases matching TRBD1. With V trimmed by 1 base and J by 6 bases, 2 bases remained unmatched. In germline, CDR1 is SGHRS, CDR2 YFSETQ. The CDR3 has 13 residues.

The V gene is TRBV30, the J gene TRBJ1-4; 9 bases are a match to TRBD1. Per the germline V gene, CDR1 is GTSNPN and CDR2 is SVGIG (reference sequence). The junction had 3 bases not matched to a gene; V was cut back by 2 bases and J by 5 bases. This CDR3 spans 14 amino acids. DNA of the CDR3: TGTGCCTGGAGTAGACAGGGGGGAAATGAAAAACTGTTTTTT. It is translated as CAWSRQGGNEKLFF. Full variable domain (rest looked up from reference TRBV30 and TRBJ1-4): SQTIHQWPATLVQPVGSPLSLECTVEGTSNPNLYWYRQAAGRGLQLLFYSVGIGQISSEVPQNLSASRPQDRQFILSSKKLLLSDSGFYLCAWSRQGGNEKLFFGSGTQLSVL.

The chain combines TRBV19 with TRBJ1-5; 8 bases map to TRBD1. V shed 5 bases, J shed 0 bases, and the junction held 12 bases outside the gene matches. Germline values: CDR1 LNHDA, CDR2 SQIVND (reference sequence). The CDR3 sequence is 18 residues long. The chain's CDR3 is CASSVPPGQVYSNQPQHF. In DNA form, the CDR3 reads TGTGCCAGTAGTGTACCTCCGGGACAGGTATATAGCAATCAGCCCCAGCATTTT.

J is TRBJ1-4 and V is TRBV28, with a weak D call TRBD1 (6 bases). The CDR3 consists of 15 residues. Trimming removed 6 bases at V and 7 bases at J, with 18 bases between. The germline V gene has CDR1 MDHEN and CDR2 SYDVKM. The CDR3 here is CASSLWGGGGEKLFF. The CDR3 DNA reads TGTGCCAGCAGCCTCTGGGGGGGAGGGGGTGAAAAACTGTTTTTT.

The chain joins TRBV3-1 (or the pseudogene TRBV3-2) to TRBJ2-7; no reliable D call. Trimming stripped 1 base from V and 2 bases from J, with 3 bases between. Per the germline V gene, CDR1 is LGHDT and CDR2 is YNNKEL (reference sequence). This CDR3 has 12 residues. CDR3 DNA: TGTGCCAGCAGCCAAGGAGCCTACGAGCAGTACTTC. Protein product: CASSQGAYEQYF.

CDR3 nucleotides: TGTGCCAGCAGTTACTCGGTTTCGGCGGGGAACACTGAAGCTTTCTTT. It codes for CASSYSVSAGNTEAFF. The chain joins TRBV6-5 to TRBJ1-1; D unresolved. CDR3 size: 16 residues. The germline CDR1 and CDR2 sequences are MNHEY and SVGAGI. V lost 0 bases, J lost 1 base, and 12 bases lay in between.

In regard to this clone: This same CDR3 is encoded by further DNA sequences in the sample. The chain links TRBV30 to TRBJ1-5; 7 bases align to TRBD1. The length of the CDR3 is 13 residues. Germline V gene data show CDR1 as GTSNPN and CDR2 as SVGIG (reference sequence). V shed 0 bases, J shed 4 bases, and the junction held 0 bases outside the gene matches. Here the CDR3 reads CAWSVQGNQPQHF. The CDR3 nucleotides are TGTGCCTGGAGTGTACAGGGGAATCAGCCCCAGCATTTT.